This TCR beta chain was obtained from a study of identical twins (dated by TCRdb to the mid-2010s). For the study in its entirety: To test whether fetal clonotypes persist, this study deep-sequenced TCR alpha and beta repertoires from monozygotic twins, from unrelated adults of various ages, and from cord blood. To rule out contamination, the twin experiments were replicated at different times with different library preparation protocols.

The investigation overall reported the following: Fewer insertions were carried by abundant cord blood beta clonotypes, a similar but weaker trend appeared in young adult naive repertoires, and no such trend appeared in memory repertoires. In monozygotic twins, recombination models systematically underestimated out-of-frame TCR alpha sharing, but the models matched the sharing seen between unrelated individuals. Invariant T cells such as MAIT and iNKT could partly confound zero-insertion analyses, though diverse VJ usage argued against this for most clonotypes. In beta out-of-frame sequences, excess twin sharing was weaker, because having fewer shared sequences lowered the signal-to-noise ratio. Conclusions relied on cross-sectional statistical analysis, since the same donors could not be followed over many years. Compared with coincidental sharing between unrelated individuals, out-of-frame TCR alpha sequences shared between twins had an excess of sequences with low generation probability.

Every donor was a healthy Caucasian. The twin cohort comprised three pairs of female monozygotic twins, all aged about 18 to 30 years. RNA for TCR libraries was isolated from peripheral blood mononuclear cells. Of note for this clonotype: Its antigen has not been determined. There are no base qualities to consult, and no much larger clone falls within one base.

The method was 5' RACE. These reads were obtained on an Illumina HiSeq 2000. A universal primer binding site was introduced by template switching, and a unique molecular identifier was present in the final cDNA, enabling accurate counting of TCR cDNA molecules. Specific primers in the conserved constant-segment region were used to synthesize first-strand cDNA for the TCR alpha and beta chains. Each cDNA library was double barcoded, with a SMART-Mk sample barcode plus Illumina barcodes, to control for contamination. TruSeq adapter sequences along with Illumina sample barcodes were introduced in two successive PCR steps. TCR alpha and beta cDNA libraries were sequenced on the Illumina HiSeq platform with custom primers. On the study's bioinformatics: MiGEC processed the raw reads to extract unique molecular identifiers, while MiXCR was used to determine the CDR3 positions. Recombination models were inferred per individual with the repgenHMM and IGoR tools using an EM algorithm. The analysis of shared clonotypes was done with the tcR package in R, with sharing normalized by the product of cloneset sizes. Out-of-frame nonproductive sequences were analyzed to study raw recombination free of thymic and clonal selection effects. Through fastp at Q25 and MiXCR, TCRdb rebuilt clones from the public reads, retaining in-frame beta chains. Identical CDR3 protein sequences are pooled into one entry, listed with their most common genes and DNA. TCRdb, not the original authors, processed these V and J calls. A total of 500,000 to 700,000 distinct CDR3 sequences appear in this sample, roughly 7.2% of them only once. 1.5% to 2% of the sample is held by the ten biggest clonotypes.

The CDR3 covers 14 residues, taking in both the cysteine and the phenylalanine. Left in the record is the CDR3 DNA by itself, 42 bases read in frame from the first base. According to the germline V gene, CDR1 reads SQVTM and CDR2 reads ANQGSEA. The junction shows trimming of 4 bases on V and 1 base on J, plus 10 bases between the germline ends. The data were also submitted as part of a second study, on yellow fever vaccine responses in identical twins. Taken from the second paper: According to the authors, in identical twins the way T cells responded to vaccination appeared partly convergent and partly personalized. The study precisely tracked vaccine-responding T cell clones in identical twins.

This TCR derives from a woman between 18 and 30 years old in good health. Here the chain combines TRBV29-1 and TRBJ2-2, with a weak D call of TRBD2 (5 bases match). The sequencing input was PBMCs. CDR3 loop: CSVGRGLNTGELFF. The nucleotide sequence is given as TGCAGCGTTGGGCGCGGGTTGAACACCGGGGAGCTGTTTTTT.